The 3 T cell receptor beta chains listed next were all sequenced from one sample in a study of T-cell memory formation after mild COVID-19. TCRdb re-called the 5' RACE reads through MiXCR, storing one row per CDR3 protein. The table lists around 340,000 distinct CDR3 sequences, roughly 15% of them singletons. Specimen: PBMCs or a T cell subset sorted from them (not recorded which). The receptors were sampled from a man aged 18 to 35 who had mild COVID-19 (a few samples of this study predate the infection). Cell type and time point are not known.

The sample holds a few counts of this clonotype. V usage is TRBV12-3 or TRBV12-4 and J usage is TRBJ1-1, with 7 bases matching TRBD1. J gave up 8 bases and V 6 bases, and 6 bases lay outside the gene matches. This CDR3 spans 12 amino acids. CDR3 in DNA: TGTGCCAGCAGCGATGACAGGGTCGAAGCTTTCTTT. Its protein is CASSDDRVEAFF.

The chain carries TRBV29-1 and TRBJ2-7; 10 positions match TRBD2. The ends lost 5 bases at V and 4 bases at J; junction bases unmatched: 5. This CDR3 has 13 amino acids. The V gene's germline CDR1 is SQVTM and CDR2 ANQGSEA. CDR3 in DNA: TGCAGCGTTCTAGCGGGAGAGGGTTACGAGCAGTACTTC. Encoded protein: CSVLAGEGYEQYF.

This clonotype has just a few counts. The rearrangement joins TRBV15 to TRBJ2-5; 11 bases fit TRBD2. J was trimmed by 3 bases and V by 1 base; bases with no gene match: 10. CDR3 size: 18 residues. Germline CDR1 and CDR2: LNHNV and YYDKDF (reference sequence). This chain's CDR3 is CATSRAFRASGGKETQYF. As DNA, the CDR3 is TGTGCCACCAGCAGAGCGTTTAGGGCTAGCGGGGGGAAAGAGACCCAGTACTTC.